This TCR beta chain was recovered during a study of CXCR3-negative and CXCR3-positive naive CD8 T cells. Remarks on this clonotype: Its target is not known.

TRB cDNA was prepared as libraries by UMI-labeled 5' RACE. TCRdb reprocessed the 5' RACE reads, with one entry per CDR3 protein and no DNA. The ten top clones account for under 0.8%, within a sample of approximately 59,000 distinct CDR3 sequences. This CDR3 region has 19 residues. Germline CDR1 and CDR2: LNHDA and SQIVND (reference sequence). General observations from the study: Naive cells with CXCR3 showed TRB CDR3s that were more hydrophobic than those in CXCR3-negative naive cells.

The specimen was naive CXCR3+ CD8+ T cells from blood. As for subset: CD45RO-CCR7+CD27+CD95- naive CD8+ T cells expressing CXCR3 (TNR3+). The source of this sequence is a human donor in good health. Some clones in this sample may be carry-over from other donors' samples. The chain is built from TRBV19 and TRBJ2-2; TCRdb gives TRBD1 as the D gene, but with no DNA this cannot be confirmed. CDR3 region: CASSLDPGQEFFYTGELFF.